The clone carrying this TCR beta chain came up a few times. The data derive from a study of the immune and genomic landscape of osteosarcoma. The post-treatment osteosarcoma tumors were primary, local recurrence or metastasis specimens from poor-prognosis patients. Libraries were prepared by immunoSEQ multiplex PCR; TCRdb keeps only in-frame clonotypes and omits some of them. The sample gives more than 10,000 clones, around 71% of which show up once; about 17% is in the top ten. The CDR3 spans 13 residues. The germline V gene has CDR1 MGHDK and CDR2 SYGVNS. V lost 10 bases and J 1 base, leaving 13 bases between the germline ends.

The rearrangement uses TRBV25-1 and TRBJ1-1; D perhaps matches TRBD1 (5 bases). This TCR was recovered from a human donor with osteosarcoma. The sequencing input was osteosarcoma tumor tissue from the lung. The CDR3 loop is CATAAGGNTEAFF. For the CDR3, the DNA is TGTGCCACCGCGGCGGGGGGGAACACTGAAGCTTTCTTT.